One sample yielded the 17 T cell receptor beta chains listed below, sequenced in a study of OX40 agonist ivuxolimab in advanced cancers. TCRdb keeps only in-frame clones here, not all; method: immunoSEQ multiplex PCR. The table includes 20,000 to 25,000 clones, 75% to 85% detected once. This material consisted of CD4+ or CD8+ T cells sorted from blood, taken in a trial of the OX40 agonist ivuxolimab. The receptors stem from an adult with an advanced solid tumor such as melanoma, head and neck, liver or kidney cancer.

The chain employs TRBV2 and TRBJ1-6; tentative D call: TRBD1 (5 bases). Trimming cost V 5 bases and J 8 bases, with 22 bases left between them. This CDR3 is 17 amino acids long. Germline values: CDR1 SNHLY, CDR2 FYNNEI. CDR3 protein: CASSSLLQGFLHSPLHF. CDR3 in DNA: TGTGCCAGCAGTTCATTGCTTCAGGGATTTCTTCATTCACCCCTCCACTTT.

V and J are TRBV7-8 and TRBJ1-4; 7 bases are shared with TRBD1. V gave up 5 bases and J gave up 0 bases; unmatched junction bases: 15. Germline CDR1 reads SGHVS; CDR2 reads FQNEAQ. This CDR3 comprises 19 residues. The CDR3 DNA reads as TGTGCCAGCAGCCCCACATGGGACAGCCACCGATCAACTAATGAAAAACTGTTTTTT. Amino acids: CASSPTWDSHRSTNEKLFF.

This clone is medium-sized (0.01 to 0.1%) in the sample. This chain joins TRBV7-9 and TRBJ1-6; D is undetermined. This CDR3 has 13 amino acids. Looked up from germline, CDR1 is SEHNR and CDR2 is FQNEAQ (reference sequence). V lost 6 bases to trimming and J lost 0 bases, with 3 bases between them. CDR3 protein: CASRDSYNSPLHF. The CDR3 nucleotides are TGTGCCAGCAGGGACTCCTATAATTCACCCCTCCACTTT.

This clone was counted only a few times. The genes are TRBV6-5 and TRBJ1-1; D remains unclear. The CDR3 length is 12 residues. Per the germline V gene, CDR1 is MNHEY and CDR2 is SVGAGI. Trimming pared 6 bases from V and 4 bases from J, leaving 9 bases between. CDR3 sequence (DNA): TGTGCCAGCAGCTATGGACTCACTGAAGCTTTCTTT. Amino acids: CASSYGLTEAFF.

The chain employs TRBV5-1 and TRBJ2-7, with D perhaps matching TRBD1 or TRBD2 (5 bases each). The CDR3 has 14 residues. Germline CDR1 reads SGHRS; CDR2 reads YFSETQ. V lost 3 bases to trimming and J lost 0 bases, with 10 bases between them. Here the CDR3 reads CASSSLGTSYEQYF. Written as DNA, the CDR3 is TGCGCCAGCAGCTCGCTCGGGACCTCCTACGAGCAGTACTTC.

The gene calls are TRBV2 and TRBJ1-1, with D unresolved. The CDR3 length is 16 residues. Trimming removed 4 bases at V and 1 base at J, with 16 bases between. Germline V gives CDR1 SNHLY, CDR2 FYNNEI. The CDR3, as DNA: TGTGCCAGCAGTGGTTCGCGGGGTATGGGGAACACTGAAGCTTTCTTT. Translation: CASSGSRGMGNTEAFF.

This clone turned up a few times. The chain is built from TRBV9 and TRBJ1-4; D is unresolved. The germline V gene has CDR1 SGDLS and CDR2 YYNGEE. This CDR3 is 14 amino acids long. The germline V and J ends were trimmed by 3 bases and 4 bases, with 10 bases remaining between them. CDR3 sequence reads: CASSDPNRNEKLFF. CDR3 DNA sequence: TGTGCCAGCAGCGACCCTAACCGTAATGAAAAACTGTTTTTT.

The chain joins TRBV11-2 to TRBJ2-7; D tentatively fits TRBD1 or TRBD2 (6 bases each). The length of the CDR3 is 15 residues. Germline V gives CDR1 SGHAT, CDR2 FQNNGV. Trimming stripped 3 bases from V and 5 bases from J, with 17 bases between. The CDR3 loop is CASSFRGGGYHEQYF. CDR3 in DNA: TGTGCCAGCAGCTTCAGAGGAGGGGGGTACCACGAGCAGTACTTC.

The rearrangement uses TRBV7-9 and TRBJ1-4, with D possibly TRBD1 on 6 matching bases. The V and J ends lost 5 bases and 8 bases respectively, with 15 bases between them. The length of the CDR3 is 14 residues. Germline loops: CDR1 SEHNR, CDR2 FQNEAQ (reference sequence). For the CDR3, the DNA is TGTGCCAGCAGCGAATCAGGGGTTCGGGAAAAACTGTTTTTT. Encoded protein: CASSESGVREKLFF.

The gene calls are TRBV7-9 and TRBJ1-5, with D unclear. This CDR3 is 14 amino acids long. The germline V gene has CDR1 SEHNR and CDR2 FQNEAQ (reference sequence). V was clipped by 1 base and J by 1 base, with 5 bases between them. The CDR3 DNA sequence: TGTGCCAGCAGCTTAGTGGAAAGCAATCAGCCCCAGCATTTT. This codes for CASSLVESNQPQHF.

The chain carries TRBV6-1 and TRBJ1-1; D is uncertain. V shed 7 bases and J shed 3 bases, with 18 bases lying between them. Per the germline V gene, CDR1 is MNHNS and CDR2 is SASEGT. The CDR3 length is 15 residues. CDR3 DNA: TGTGCCAGCACAAGAATCGTGACACCCGACACTGAAGCTTTCTTT. Translated, it gives CASTRIVTPDTEAFF.

This clone was seen a handful of times. V and J are TRBV13 and TRBJ2-7; D not certain. V was clipped by 5 bases and J by 3 bases, with 17 bases between them. The CDR3 extends over 15 amino acids. CDR1 and CDR2 (germline): PRHDT, FYEKMQ (reference sequence). Written as DNA, the CDR3 is TGTGCCAGCAGCGCCCGTGCTAGTAACATCTACGAGCAGTACTTC. Its translation: CASSARASNIYEQYF.

The V gene is TRBV14, the J gene TRBJ2-5; D may correspond to TRBD1 or TRBD2 (5 bases each). Per germline, CDR1 SGHDN and CDR2 FVKESK. Trimming removed 1 base at V and 7 bases at J, with 16 bases between. This CDR3 comprises 15 residues. The CDR3: CASSQGGRATGTQYF. DNA for the CDR3: TGTGCCAGCAGCCAAGGGGGACGAGCTACGGGGACCCAGTACTTC.

This chain connects TRBV19 to TRBJ2-5, with 9 bases fitting TRBD1. The DNA end lines up better with TRBJ2-7; the J call may be wrong. The germline V gene has CDR1 LNHDA and CDR2 SQIVND (reference sequence). The CDR3 sequence is 14 residues long. The chain's CDR3 is CASSTGTGSYEQYF. The DNA for the CDR3 is TGTGCCAGTAGTACCGGGACAGGGTCCTACGAGCAGTACTTC.

The chain uses TRBV5-5 and TRBJ1-1; TRBD1 matches at 11 bases. V lost 5 bases to trimming and J lost 5 bases; unmatched junction nucleotides: 5. The germline V gene encodes CDR1 SGHKS and CDR2 YYEKEE (reference sequence). The CDR3 loop spans 14 amino acids. DNA of the CDR3: TGTGCCAGCAGGTGGGACAGGGGGAGGACTGAAGCTTTCTTT. Translating it yields CASRWDRGRTEAFF.

The chain combines TRBV18 with TRBJ2-2, with 8 bases identical to TRBD1. Germline V gene lookup returns CDR1 KGHSH and CDR2 LQKENI. The CDR3 has 16 residues. V lost 6 bases to trimming and J lost 0 bases; unmatched junction nucleotides: 6. The CDR3 reads CASSSDRGANTGELFF. The CDR3 DNA sequence: TGTGCCAGCTCCTCTGACAGGGGTGCGAACACCGGGGAGCTGTTTTTT.

A single count supports this clone. The chain employs TRBV7-9 and TRBJ1-4; 9 bases are shared with TRBD1. This CDR3 is built from 18 residues. The V gene end was trimmed by 5 bases and the J gene end by 0 bases; junction bases not matched to a gene: 10. Germline V gene lookup returns CDR1 SEHNR and CDR2 FQNEAQ (reference sequence). The CDR3 is CASSNRDRVLTTNEKLFF. The CDR3 DNA follows: TGTGCCAGCAGCAACCGGGACAGGGTCTTGACAACTAATGAAAAACTGTTTTTT.